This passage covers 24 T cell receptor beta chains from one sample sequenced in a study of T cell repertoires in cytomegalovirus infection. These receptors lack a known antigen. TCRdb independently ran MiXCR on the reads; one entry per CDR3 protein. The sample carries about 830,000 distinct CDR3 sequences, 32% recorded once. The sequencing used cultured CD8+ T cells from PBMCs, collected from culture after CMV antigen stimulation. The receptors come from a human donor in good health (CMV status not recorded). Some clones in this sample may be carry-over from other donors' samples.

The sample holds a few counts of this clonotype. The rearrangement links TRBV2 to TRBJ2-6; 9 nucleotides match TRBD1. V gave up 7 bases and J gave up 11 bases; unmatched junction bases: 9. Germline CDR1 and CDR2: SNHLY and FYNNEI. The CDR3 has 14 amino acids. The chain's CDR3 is CASNPSRDRDVLTF. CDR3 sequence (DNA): TGTGCCAGCAACCCATCCCGGGACAGGGACGTCCTGACTTTC.

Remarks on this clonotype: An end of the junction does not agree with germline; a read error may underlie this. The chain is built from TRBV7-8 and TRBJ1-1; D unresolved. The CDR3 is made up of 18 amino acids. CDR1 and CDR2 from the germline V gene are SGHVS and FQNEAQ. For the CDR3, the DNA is TGTGCCATCAGCTTAGGCGCCGGCTTTCTGACGGGGAACACTGAAGCTTTCTTT. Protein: CAISLGAGFLTGNTEAFF.

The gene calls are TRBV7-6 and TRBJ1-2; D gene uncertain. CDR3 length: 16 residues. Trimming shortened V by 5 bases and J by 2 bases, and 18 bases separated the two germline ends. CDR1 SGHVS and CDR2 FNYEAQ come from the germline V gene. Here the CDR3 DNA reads TGTGCCAGCAGCCCACCAAACGAGTTCTTAAACTATGGCTACACCTTC. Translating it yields CASSPPNEFLNYGYTF.

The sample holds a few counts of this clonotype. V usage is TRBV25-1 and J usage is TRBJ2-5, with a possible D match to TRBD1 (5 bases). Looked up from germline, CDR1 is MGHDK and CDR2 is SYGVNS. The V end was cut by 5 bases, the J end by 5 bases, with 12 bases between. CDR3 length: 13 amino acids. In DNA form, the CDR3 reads TGTGCCAGCAGTTGGGGCCCCCTGGAGACCCAGTACTTC. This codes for CASSWGPLETQYF.

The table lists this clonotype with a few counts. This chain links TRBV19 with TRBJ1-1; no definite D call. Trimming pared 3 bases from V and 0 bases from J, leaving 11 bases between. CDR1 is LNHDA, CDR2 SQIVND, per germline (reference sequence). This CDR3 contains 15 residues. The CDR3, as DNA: TGTGCCAGTAGTATGTACGGATTCATGAACACTGAAGCTTTCTTT. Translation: CASSMYGFMNTEAFF.

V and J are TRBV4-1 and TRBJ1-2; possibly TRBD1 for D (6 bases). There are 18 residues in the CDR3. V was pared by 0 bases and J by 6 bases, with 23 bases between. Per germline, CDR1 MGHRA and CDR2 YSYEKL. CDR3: CASSQDLSSSWEGDGYTF. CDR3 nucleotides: TGCGCCAGCAGCCAAGATCTATCTTCGTCATGGGAGGGGGATGGCTACACCTTC.

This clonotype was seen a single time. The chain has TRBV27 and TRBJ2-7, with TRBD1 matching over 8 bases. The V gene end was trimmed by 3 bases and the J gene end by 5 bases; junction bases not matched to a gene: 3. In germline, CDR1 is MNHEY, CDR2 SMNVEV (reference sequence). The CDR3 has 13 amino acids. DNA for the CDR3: TGTGCCAGCAGTTTCCAGGGGGCTCACGAGCAGTACTTC. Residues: CASSFQGAHEQYF.

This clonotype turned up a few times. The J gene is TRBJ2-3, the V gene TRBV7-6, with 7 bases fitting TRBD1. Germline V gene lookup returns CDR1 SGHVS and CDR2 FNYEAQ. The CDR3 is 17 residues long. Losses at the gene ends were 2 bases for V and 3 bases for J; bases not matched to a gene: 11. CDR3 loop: CASSLSPVQGPTDTQYF. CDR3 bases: TGTGCCAGCAGCTTAAGCCCCGTACAGGGGCCAACAGATACGCAGTATTTT.

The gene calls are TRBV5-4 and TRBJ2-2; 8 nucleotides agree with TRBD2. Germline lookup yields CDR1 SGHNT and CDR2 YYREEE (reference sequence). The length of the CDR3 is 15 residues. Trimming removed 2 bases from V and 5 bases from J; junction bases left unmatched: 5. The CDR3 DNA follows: TGTGCCAGCAGCTTAACGGGGGGGCAAACCGGGGAGCTGTTTTTT. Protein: CASSLTGGQTGELFF.

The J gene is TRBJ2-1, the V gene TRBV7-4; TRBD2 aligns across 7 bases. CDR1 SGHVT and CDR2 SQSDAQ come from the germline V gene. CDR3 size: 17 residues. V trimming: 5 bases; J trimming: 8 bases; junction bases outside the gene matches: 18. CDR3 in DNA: TGTGCCAGCAGCCCGCCCCCCACTAGCGAGGTGGACGATGAGCAGTTCTTC. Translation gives CASSPPPTSEVDDEQFF.

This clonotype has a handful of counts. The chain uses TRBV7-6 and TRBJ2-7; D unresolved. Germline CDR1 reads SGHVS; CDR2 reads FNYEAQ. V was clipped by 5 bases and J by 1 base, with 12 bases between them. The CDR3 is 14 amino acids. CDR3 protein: CASSPSLLSYEQYF. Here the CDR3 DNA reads TGTGCCAGCAGCCCATCCCTGCTTTCCTACGAGCAGTACTTC. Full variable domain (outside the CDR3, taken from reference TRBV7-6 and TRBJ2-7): GAGVSQSPRYKVTKRGQDVALRCDPISGHVSLYWYRQALGQGPEFLTYFNYEAQQDKSGLPNDRFSAERPEGSISTLTIQRTEQRDSAMYRCASSPSLLSYEQYFGPGTRLTVT.

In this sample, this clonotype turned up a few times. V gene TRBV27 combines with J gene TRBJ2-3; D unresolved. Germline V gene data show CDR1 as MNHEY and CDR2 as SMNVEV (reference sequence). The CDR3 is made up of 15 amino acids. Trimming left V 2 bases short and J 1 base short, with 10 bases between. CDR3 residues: CASSLIHLGTDTQYF. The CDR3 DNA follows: TGTGCCAGCAGTTTAATCCACTTGGGCACAGATACGCAGTATTTT.

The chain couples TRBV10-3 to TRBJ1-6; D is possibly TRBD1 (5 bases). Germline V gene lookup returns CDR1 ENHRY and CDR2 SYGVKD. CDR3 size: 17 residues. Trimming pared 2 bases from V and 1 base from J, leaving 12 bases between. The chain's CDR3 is CAISERQGESYNSPLHF. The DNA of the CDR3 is TGTGCCATCAGTGAGAGGCAGGGAGAATCCTATAATTCACCCCTCCACTTT.

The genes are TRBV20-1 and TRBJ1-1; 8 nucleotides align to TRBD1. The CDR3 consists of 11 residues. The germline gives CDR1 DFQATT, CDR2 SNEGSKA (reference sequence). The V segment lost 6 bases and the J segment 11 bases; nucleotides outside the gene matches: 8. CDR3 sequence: CSAHGQGGAFF. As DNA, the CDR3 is TGCAGTGCACATGGACAGGGTGGGGCTTTCTTT.

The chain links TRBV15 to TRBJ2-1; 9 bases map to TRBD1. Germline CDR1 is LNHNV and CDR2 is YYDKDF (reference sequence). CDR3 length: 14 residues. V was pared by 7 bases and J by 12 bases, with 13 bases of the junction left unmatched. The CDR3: CATNNTDRGVRQFF. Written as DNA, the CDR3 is TGTGCCACCAACAATACCGACAGGGGGGTTCGGCAGTTCTTC.

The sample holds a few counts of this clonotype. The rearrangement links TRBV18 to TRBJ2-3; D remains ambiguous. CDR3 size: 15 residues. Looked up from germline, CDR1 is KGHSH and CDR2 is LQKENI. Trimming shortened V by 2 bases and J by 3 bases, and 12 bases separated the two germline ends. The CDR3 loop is CASSPVTDVTDTQYF. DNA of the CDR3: TGTGCCAGCTCACCAGTAACTGACGTTACAGATACGCAGTATTTT.

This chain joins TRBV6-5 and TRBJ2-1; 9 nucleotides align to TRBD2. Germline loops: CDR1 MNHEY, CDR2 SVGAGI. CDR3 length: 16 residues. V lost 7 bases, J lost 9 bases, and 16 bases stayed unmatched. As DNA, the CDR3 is TGTGCCAGCACCTCACAGGAAGCGGGGGGACTAAGTGAGCAGTTCTTC. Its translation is CASTSQEAGGLSEQFF.

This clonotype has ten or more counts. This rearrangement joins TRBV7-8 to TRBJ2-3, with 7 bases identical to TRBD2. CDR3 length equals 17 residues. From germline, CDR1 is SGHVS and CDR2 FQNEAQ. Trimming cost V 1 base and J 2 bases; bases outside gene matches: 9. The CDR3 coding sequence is TGTGCCAGCAGCTTAGGGAGGCGGACTAGTCACACAGATACGCAGTATTTT. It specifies CASSLGRRTSHTDTQYF.

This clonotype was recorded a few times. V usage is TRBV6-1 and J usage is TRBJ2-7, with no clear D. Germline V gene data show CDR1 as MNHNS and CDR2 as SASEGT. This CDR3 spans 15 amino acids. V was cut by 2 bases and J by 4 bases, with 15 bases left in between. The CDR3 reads CASSEHPVTEYEQYV. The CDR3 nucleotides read TGTGCCAGCAGTGAACACCCGGTCACAGAATACGAGCAGTACGTC.

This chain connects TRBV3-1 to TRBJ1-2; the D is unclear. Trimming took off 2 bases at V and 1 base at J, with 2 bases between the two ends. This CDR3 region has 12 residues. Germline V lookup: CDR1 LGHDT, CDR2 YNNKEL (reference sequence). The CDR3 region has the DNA TGTGCCAGCAGCCAATTTAACTATGGCTACACCTTC. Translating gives CASSQFNYGYTF.

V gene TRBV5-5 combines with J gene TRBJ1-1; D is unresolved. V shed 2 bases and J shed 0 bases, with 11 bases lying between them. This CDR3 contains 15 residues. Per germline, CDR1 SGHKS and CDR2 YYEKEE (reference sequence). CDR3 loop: CASSFTGNMNTEAFF. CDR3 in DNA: TGTGCCAGCAGCTTTACCGGTAACATGAACACTGAAGCTTTCTTT.

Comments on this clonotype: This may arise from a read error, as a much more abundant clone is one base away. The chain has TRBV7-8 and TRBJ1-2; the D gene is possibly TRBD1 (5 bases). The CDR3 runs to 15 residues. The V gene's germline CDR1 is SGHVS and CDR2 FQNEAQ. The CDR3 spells CASSQRGKSNYVYTF. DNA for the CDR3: TGTGCCAGCAGCCAAAGGGGAAAGTCTAACTATGTCTACACCTTC.

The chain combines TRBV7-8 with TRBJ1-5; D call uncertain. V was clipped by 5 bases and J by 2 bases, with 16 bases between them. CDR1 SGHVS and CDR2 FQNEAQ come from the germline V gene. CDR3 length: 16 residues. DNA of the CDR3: TGTGCCAGCAGCCCAAGCGGGGTCGCCGGCAATCAGCCCCAGCATTTT. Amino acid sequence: CASSPSGVAGNQPQHF.

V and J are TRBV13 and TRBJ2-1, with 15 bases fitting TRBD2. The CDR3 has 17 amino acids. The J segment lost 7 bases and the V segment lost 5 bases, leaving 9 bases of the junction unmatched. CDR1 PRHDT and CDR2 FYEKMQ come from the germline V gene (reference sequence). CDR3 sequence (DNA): TGTGCCAGCAGCCGACTCGGACTAGCGGGGGGGCCTAATGAGCAGTTCTTC. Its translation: CASSRLGLAGGPNEQFF.